Presented here are 7 T cell receptor beta chains from one specimen sequenced in a study of response to subunit inactivated influenza vaccine (dated by TCRdb to the late 2010s). Library construction relied on RT-PCR. TCRdb records Illumina HiSeq 2500 as the sequencer. Using fastp trimming at Q25 and MiXCR clonotype assembly, TCRdb reanalyzed the public sequencing data and kept in-frame beta chains. For every CDR3 protein sequence, its rows merge into one entry that carries the most common genes and DNA. The table for this sample lists approximately 730,000 distinct CDR3 sequences; approximately 13% of them were counted only once. The top ten hold roughly 6.4% of the sample. The material was PBMCs from blood, obtained 14 to 15 days before vaccination. Receptors originate from a man aged 50-59 years who received an inactivated influenza vaccine. Donor details come from another sample of the same person, matched by shared clones.

This clonotype was counted between two and nine times. The chain has TRBV20-1 and TRBJ1-2; 7 positions agree with TRBD1. The germline CDR1 and CDR2 sequences are DFQATT and SNEGSKA (reference sequence). This CDR3 spans 12 amino acids. Trimming cost V 6 bases and J 5 bases; bases outside gene matches: 6. The CDR3 sequence is CSAGTESYGYTF. The CDR3 DNA reads as TGCAGTGCCGGGACAGAATCATATGGCTACACCTTC.

This clonotype was observed a handful of times. The genes are TRBV6-5 and TRBJ1-2; D perhaps matches TRBD1 (5 bases). The CDR3 extends over 14 amino acids. V lost 2 bases and J lost 3, with 10 bases in between. In germline, CDR1 is MNHEY, CDR2 SVGAGI. The CDR3: CASSYVGTDYGYTF. The DNA for the CDR3 is TGTGCCAGCAGTTACGTCGGGACCGACTATGGCTACACCTTC.

This clonotype has a handful of counts. This chain joins TRBV7-8 and TRBJ2-7; D unresolved. The CDR3 length is 12 residues. V was cut by 2 bases and J by 6 bases, with 8 bases left in between. The germline V gene encodes CDR1 SGHVS and CDR2 FQNEAQ. CDR3 in amino acids: CASSLFPPEQYF. CDR3 in DNA: TGTGCCAGCAGCTTATTTCCCCCCGAGCAGTACTTC.

This chain uses TRBV7-2 with TRBJ2-5; TRBD2 aligns across 7 bases. The CDR3 is 16 residues long. Germline lookup yields CDR1 SGHTA and CDR2 FQGNSA. The V and J ends lost 1 base and 6 bases, in that order; junction bases with no gene match: 11. CDR3 in amino acids: CASSLDWGGSIKTQYF. CDR3 nucleotides: TGTGCCAGCAGCTTAGATTGGGGCGGGAGTATAAAGACCCAGTACTTC.

This clonotype was found many times. The chain is built from TRBV20-1 and TRBJ2-3; D is possibly TRBD1 (6 bases). Germline V gives CDR1 DFQATT, CDR2 SNEGSKA (reference sequence). V was cut by 0 bases and J by 2 bases, with 15 bases left in between. CDR3 length: 16 residues. CDR3 bases: TGCAGTGCTAGAGATCTTCGGCAGGGGAACACAGATACGCAGTATTTT. Its protein product is CSARDLRQGNTDTQYF.

This clonotype was seen a handful of times. V usage is TRBV12-3 or TRBV12-4 and J usage is TRBJ2-2; TRBD2 matches at 8 bases. The CDR3 is 15 amino acids. The V gene end was trimmed by 6 bases and the J gene end by 6 bases; junction bases not matched to a gene: 9. In DNA, the CDR3 is TGTGCCAGCAGGACCGGGACTAGGGGCTCCGGGGAGCTGTTTTTT. It is translated as CASRTGTRGSGELFF.

This clonotype was counted between two and nine times. V usage is TRBV12-3 or TRBV12-4 and J usage is TRBJ2-2; D is unclear. The CDR3 sequence is 13 residues long. V lost 6 bases, J lost 6 bases, and 11 bases lay in between. CDR3 bases: TGTGCCAGCAGAATATCCCGATCCGGGGAGCTGTTTTTT. It yields the protein CASRISRSGELFF.